Shown below are 26 T cell receptor beta chains from a single sample sequenced in a study of cytomegalovirus exposure and HLA in healthy donors. PCR employed 60 Vbeta and 13 Jbeta primers. TCRdb keeps only in-frame clones here, not all; method: immunoSEQ multiplex PCR. Of fewer than 200,000 clones detected, roughly 80% appear once; the ten largest clones hold 0.7% to 0.95%. The sample was PBMCs. All receptors come from a woman aged 18-29 years in good health and CMV-seronegative.

The chain has TRBV6-5 and TRBJ1-1; weak D call: TRBD1 (5 bases). V lost 8 bases, J lost 1 base, and 11 bases lay in between. Germline CDR1 is MNHEY and CDR2 is SVGAGI. This CDR3 comprises 13 residues. The CDR3: CASQGAKNTEAFF. In DNA, the CDR3 is TGTGCCAGCCAAGGGGCCAAGAACACTGAAGCTTTCTTT.

The genes are TRBV11-1 and TRBJ1-4; no clear D. Germline CDR1 reads SGHAT; CDR2 reads FQDESV (reference sequence). The CDR3 contains 15 residues. V dropped 0 bases and J dropped 8 bases, with 13 bases sitting between them. The CDR3 nucleotides read TGTGCCAGCAGCTTAGCTGCGGGTGAGAGCGAAAAACTGTTTTTT. Its translation: CASSLAAGESEKLFF.

This clone has a single count. The chain is built from TRBV5-1 and TRBJ2-7; possible D gene TRBD1, 5 bases. The CDR3 spans 15 residues. Germline V gene lookup returns CDR1 SGHRS and CDR2 YFSETQ. The ends were cut back, 4 bases at V and 0 bases at J, with 14 bases in the middle. CDR3 nucleotide sequence: TGCGCCAGCAGCACCCAGGGCGGAGCCTCCTACGAGCAGTACTTC. Amino acids: CASSTQGGASYEQYF. Variable domain in full (rest from reference TRBV5-1 and TRBJ2-7): KAGVTQTPRYLIKTRGQQVTLSCSPISGHRSVSWYQQTPGQGLQFLFEYFSETQRNKGNFPGRFSGRQFSNSRSEMNVSTLELGDSALYLCASSTQGGASYEQYFGPGTRLTVT.

Only one count was recorded for this clone. The chain combines TRBV6-1 with TRBJ1-1, with D unresolved. This CDR3 has 14 residues. Germline values: CDR1 MNHNS, CDR2 SASEGT. Trimming left V 3 bases short and J 4 bases short, with 12 bases between. The chain's CDR3 is CASSEAGEGTEAFF. CDR3 in DNA: TGTGCCAGCAGTGAGGCCGGTGAGGGCACTGAAGCTTTCTTT.

This clone was observed once. In DNA, the CDR3 is TGCGCCAGCAACCTTCTAGCGGGAGTCGGTGAGCAGTTCTTC. Its protein is CASNLLAGVGEQFF. The chain recombines TRBV5-1 with TRBJ2-1, with 10 bases aligning to TRBD2. Looked up from germline, CDR1 is SGHRS and CDR2 is YFSETQ. The CDR3 is 14 amino acids. J was trimmed by 9 bases and V by 6 bases; bases with no gene match: 9.

This clone came up a few times. A junction boundary mismatches the germline segment, possibly from a read error. The CDR3 DNA sequence: TGTGCCAGCAGCCTAGCGGGAGCCCCTTCGGAGACCCAGTACTTC. Protein product: CASSLAGAPSETQYF. The chain recombines TRBV7-2 with TRBJ2-5, with TRBD2 matching over 10 bases. Germline V gene lookup returns CDR1 SGHTA and CDR2 FQGNSA. The CDR3 contains 15 residues.

The chain couples TRBV5-6 to TRBJ1-5, with D perhaps TRBD1 (5 bases). V shed 0 bases and J shed 2 bases, with 9 bases lying between them. The CDR3 spans 15 residues. Germline V lookup: CDR1 SGHDT, CDR2 YYEEEE. This CDR3 is CASSLEGRGNQPQHF. Here the CDR3 DNA reads TGTGCCAGCAGCTTGGAGGGGAGGGGCAATCAGCCCCAGCATTTT.

The genes are TRBV5-1 and TRBJ2-5, with 8 positions matching TRBD1. With the DNA end fitting TRBJ2-7 better, the J assignment may be wrong. Looked up from germline, CDR1 is SGHRS and CDR2 is YFSETQ. This CDR3 is 15 amino acids long. As DNA, the CDR3 is TGCGCCAGCAGCTTGGCTCTGACAGGGGTCCACGAGCAGTACTTC. This sequence encodes CASSLALTGVHEQYF.

The gene calls are TRBV5-1 and TRBJ2-5, with TRBD2 identical over 11 bases. TRBJ2-7 matches the DNA end more closely, so the J call is doubtful. The germline V gene has CDR1 SGHRS and CDR2 YFSETQ. This CDR3 has 17 residues. DNA of the CDR3: TGCGCCAGCAGCTTGTCATCGGGGACTAGCGGAACCTACGAGCAGTACTTC. It is translated as CASSLSSGTSGTYEQYF.

The CDR3 loop reads CASRVTQGSYNEQFF. CDR3 coding DNA: TGTGCCAGCAGGGTGACTCAGGGGTCCTACAATGAGCAGTTCTTC. The V and J genes are TRBV2 and TRBJ2-1, with D possibly matching TRBD1 (6 bases). The CDR3 is made up of 15 amino acids. The V gene lost 6 bases and the J gene lost 1 base, with 13 bases spanning the gap. Germline values: CDR1 SNHLY, CDR2 FYNNEI.

The V call is TRBV11-1, the J call TRBJ2-3, with 9 bases identical to TRBD1. The CDR3 contains 19 residues. CDR1 and CDR2 (germline): SGHAT, FQDESV (reference sequence). V lost 4 bases to trimming and J lost 0 bases; unmatched junction nucleotides: 14. The CDR3 reads CASSSSRTGAQPSTDTQYF. CDR3 in DNA: TGTGCCAGCAGCTCCAGCCGGACAGGGGCCCAACCTAGCACAGATACGCAGTATTTT.

The chain recombines TRBV7-2 with TRBJ2-1, with TRBD2 matching over 12 bases. The CDR3 runs 16 residues. J was trimmed by 4 bases and V by 4 bases; bases with no gene match: 5. In germline, CDR1 is SGHTA, CDR2 FQGNSA. The CDR3 reads CASSWRTSGVYNEQFF. The CDR3 DNA follows: TGTGCCAGCAGCTGGAGGACTAGCGGGGTTTACAATGAGCAGTTCTTC. The full variable domain, in which reference TRBV7-2 and TRBJ2-1 provide the parts outside the CDR3, is GAGVSQSPSNKVTEKGKDVELRCDPISGHTALYWYRQSLGQGLEFLIYFQGNSAPDKSGLPSDRFSAERTGGSVSTLTIQRTQQEDSAVYLCASSWRTSGVYNEQFFGPGTRLTVL.

The chain has TRBV29-1 and TRBJ2-4, with D maybe TRBD1 (6 bases). CDR1 SQVTM and CDR2 ANQGSEA come from the germline V gene. The V and J ends lost 1 base and 9 bases respectively, with 25 bases between them. The CDR3 has 17 residues. CDR3 region: CSVEGARVAGVFTIQYF. DNA of the CDR3: TGCAGCGTTGAAGGAGCCCGGGTAGCAGGGGTTTTTACCATTCAGTACTTC.

The chain combines TRBV19 with TRBJ1-4; TRBD1 matches at 8 bases. Germline V gene data show CDR1 as LNHDA and CDR2 as SQIVND (reference sequence). The CDR3 consists of 20 residues. V lost 0 bases and J lost 1; bases outside the gene matches: 13. This chain's CDR3 is CASSIDLDRAEFGTNEKLFF. The DNA for the CDR3 is TGTGCCAGTAGTATAGATTTGGACAGGGCGGAGTTTGGAACTAATGAAAAACTGTTTTTT.

V is TRBV5-6 and J is TRBJ2-5; 10 positions match TRBD1. V lost 7 bases, J lost 2 bases, and 11 bases stayed unmatched. Germline CDR1 and CDR2: SGHDT and YYEEEE. CDR3 length equals 16 residues. In nucleotides, the CDR3 is TGTGCCAGCGAACAACTCGGGACAGGGGAACAAGAGACCCAGTACTTC. This gives the protein CASEQLGTGEQETQYF.

This sequence joins TRBV7-2 and TRBJ1-2, with D possibly being TRBD1 (5 bases). The CDR3 runs to 14 residues. With 5 bases removed from V and 4 bases from J, the gap between germline ends came to 14 bases. Germline CDR1 and CDR2: SGHTA and FQGNSA. This CDR3 is CASSGAPGLYGYTF. The CDR3 DNA follows: TGTGCCAGCAGCGGGGCACCAGGCCTCTATGGCTACACCTTC.

This rearrangement joins TRBV2 to TRBJ2-2, with D possibly being TRBD1 (7 bases). The germline V gene encodes CDR1 SNHLY and CDR2 FYNNEI. CDR3 length: 16 amino acids. Trimming left V 5 bases short and J 0 bases short, with 13 bases between. CDR3 protein: CASSQGGGTNTGELFF. The DNA of the CDR3 is TGTGCCAGCAGTCAAGGGGGCGGGACGAACACCGGGGAGCTGTTTTTT.

A word on this clone: One end of the junction fails to match germline, which may point to a read error. The rearrangement uses TRBV5-4 and TRBJ2-1, with a tentative D call TRBD2 (7 bases). There are 18 residues in the CDR3. Germline CDR1 is SGHNT and CDR2 is YYREEE (reference sequence). The CDR3 nucleotides read TGTGCCGGCAGCTCCCCAGGGGAGACTAGCATAACTATCTATGAGCAGTTCTTC. This sequence encodes CAGSSPGETSITIYEQFF. Variable domain in full (rest from reference TRBV5-4 and TRBJ2-1): ETGVTQSPTHLIKTRGQQVTLRCSSQSGHNTVSWYQQALGQGPQFIFQYYREEENGRGNFPPRFSGLQFPNYSSELNVNALELDDSALYLCAGSSPGETSITIYEQFFGPGTRLTVL.

This rearrangement joins TRBV5-6 to TRBJ1-4, with D hard to call. Trimming pared 2 bases from V and 4 bases from J, leaving 9 bases between. The CDR3 has 14 amino acids. Germline loops: CDR1 SGHDT, CDR2 YYEEEE. The CDR3 here is CASSLTSINEKLFF. CDR3 DNA sequence: TGTGCCAGCAGCTTAACCAGTATTAATGAAAAACTGTTTTTT.

V and J are TRBV15 and TRBJ2-1; possible D gene TRBD2, 7 bases. The CDR3 runs 15 residues. The V and J ends lost 0 bases and 6 bases respectively, with 12 bases between them. Germline V lookup: CDR1 LNHNV, CDR2 YYDKDF (reference sequence). The CDR3 DNA follows: TGTGCCACCAGCAGAGAGGGGGGGCGAAGCAATGAGCAGTTCTTC. It translates to CATSREGGRSNEQFF.

The CDR3 nucleotides are TGTGCCAGCAGCTTAGCCCGGACTAGCGGTTGGTATGAGCAGTTCTTC. The encoded protein is CASSLARTSGWYEQFF. This chain joins TRBV7-9 and TRBJ2-1, with TRBD2 matching 10 bases. Germline-derived CDR1 and CDR2 are SEHNR and FQNEAQ (reference sequence). V was clipped by 0 bases and J by 8 bases; unmatched bases: 7. The CDR3 covers 16 residues. Full variable domain (missing parts from reference TRBV7-9 and TRBJ2-1): DTGVSQNPRHKITKRGQNVTFRCDPISEHNRLYWYRQTLGQGPEFLTYFQNEAQLEKSRLLSDRFSAERPKGSFSTLEIQRTEQGDSAMYLCASSLARTSGWYEQFFGPGTRLTVL.

This clone was found a few times. The V call is TRBV19, the J call TRBJ2-5, with 7 nucleotides matching TRBD2. The end of the DNA fits TRBJ2-7 better, so the J call may be wrong. The germline CDR1 and CDR2 sequences are LNHDA and SQIVND (reference sequence). The CDR3 sequence is 15 residues long. The CDR3 here is CASSFGTTSSYEQYF. In nucleotides, the CDR3 is TGTGCCAGTAGTTTCGGGACTACGAGCTCCTACGAGCAGTACTTC.

This chain joins TRBV4-2 and TRBJ2-1; 11 bases align to TRBD2. The CDR3 is 17 amino acids. J lost 6 bases, V lost 4 bases, and 11 bases had no gene match. CDR1 is LGHNA, CDR2 YNFKEQ, per germline. The CDR3 here is CASSPISGRAEVNEQFF. The DNA for the CDR3 is TGTGCCAGCAGCCCGATTAGCGGGAGGGCCGAGGTCAATGAGCAGTTCTTC.

The chain is built from TRBV19 and TRBJ2-5; 7 bases fit TRBD1. With 3 bases clipped from V and 2 bases from J, the junction kept 9 bases outside the gene matches. The CDR3 is 16 amino acids. Germline V CDR1 and CDR2: LNHDA, SQIVND (reference sequence). CDR3 protein: CASSIWSGTDQETQYF. In nucleotides, the CDR3 is TGTGCCAGTAGTATCTGGAGTGGGACAGATCAAGAGACCCAGTACTTC.

The J gene is TRBJ2-7, the V gene TRBV18; 14 bases fit TRBD2. CDR3 size: 14 residues. The V and J ends lost 6 bases and 4 bases, in that order; junction bases with no gene match: 2. Per germline, CDR1 KGHSH and CDR2 LQKENI. CDR3 nucleotides: TGTGCCAGCTCGGGACTAGCGGGAGAATACGAGCAGTACTTC. Its protein is CASSGLAGEYEQYF.

The gene calls are TRBV6-9 and TRBJ2-2; weak D call: TRBD1 (5 bases). Per germline, CDR1 MNHGY and CDR2 SVAAGI. Deletions cut 2 bases from V and 0 bases from J, with 10 bases between. The CDR3 spans 16 residues. The CDR3 loop reads CASSYETGTNTGELFF. As DNA, the CDR3 is TGTGCCAGCAGTTATGAAACAGGTACGAACACCGGGGAGCTGTTTTTT.